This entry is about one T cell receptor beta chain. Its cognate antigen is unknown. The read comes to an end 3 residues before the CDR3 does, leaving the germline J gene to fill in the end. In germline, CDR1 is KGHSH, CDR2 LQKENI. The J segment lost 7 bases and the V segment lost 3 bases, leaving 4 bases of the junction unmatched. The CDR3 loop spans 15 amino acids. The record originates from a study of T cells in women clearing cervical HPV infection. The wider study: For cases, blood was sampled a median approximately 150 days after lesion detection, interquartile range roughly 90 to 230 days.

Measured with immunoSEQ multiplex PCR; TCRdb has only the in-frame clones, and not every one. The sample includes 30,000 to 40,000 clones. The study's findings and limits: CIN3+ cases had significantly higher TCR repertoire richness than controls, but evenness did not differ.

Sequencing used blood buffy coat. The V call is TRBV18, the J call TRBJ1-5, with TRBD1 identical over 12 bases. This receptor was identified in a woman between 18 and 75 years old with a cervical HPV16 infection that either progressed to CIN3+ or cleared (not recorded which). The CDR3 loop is CASSPRDRGRQPQHF. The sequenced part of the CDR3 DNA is TGTGCCAGCTCACCCCGGGACAGGGGGCGACAGCCC.